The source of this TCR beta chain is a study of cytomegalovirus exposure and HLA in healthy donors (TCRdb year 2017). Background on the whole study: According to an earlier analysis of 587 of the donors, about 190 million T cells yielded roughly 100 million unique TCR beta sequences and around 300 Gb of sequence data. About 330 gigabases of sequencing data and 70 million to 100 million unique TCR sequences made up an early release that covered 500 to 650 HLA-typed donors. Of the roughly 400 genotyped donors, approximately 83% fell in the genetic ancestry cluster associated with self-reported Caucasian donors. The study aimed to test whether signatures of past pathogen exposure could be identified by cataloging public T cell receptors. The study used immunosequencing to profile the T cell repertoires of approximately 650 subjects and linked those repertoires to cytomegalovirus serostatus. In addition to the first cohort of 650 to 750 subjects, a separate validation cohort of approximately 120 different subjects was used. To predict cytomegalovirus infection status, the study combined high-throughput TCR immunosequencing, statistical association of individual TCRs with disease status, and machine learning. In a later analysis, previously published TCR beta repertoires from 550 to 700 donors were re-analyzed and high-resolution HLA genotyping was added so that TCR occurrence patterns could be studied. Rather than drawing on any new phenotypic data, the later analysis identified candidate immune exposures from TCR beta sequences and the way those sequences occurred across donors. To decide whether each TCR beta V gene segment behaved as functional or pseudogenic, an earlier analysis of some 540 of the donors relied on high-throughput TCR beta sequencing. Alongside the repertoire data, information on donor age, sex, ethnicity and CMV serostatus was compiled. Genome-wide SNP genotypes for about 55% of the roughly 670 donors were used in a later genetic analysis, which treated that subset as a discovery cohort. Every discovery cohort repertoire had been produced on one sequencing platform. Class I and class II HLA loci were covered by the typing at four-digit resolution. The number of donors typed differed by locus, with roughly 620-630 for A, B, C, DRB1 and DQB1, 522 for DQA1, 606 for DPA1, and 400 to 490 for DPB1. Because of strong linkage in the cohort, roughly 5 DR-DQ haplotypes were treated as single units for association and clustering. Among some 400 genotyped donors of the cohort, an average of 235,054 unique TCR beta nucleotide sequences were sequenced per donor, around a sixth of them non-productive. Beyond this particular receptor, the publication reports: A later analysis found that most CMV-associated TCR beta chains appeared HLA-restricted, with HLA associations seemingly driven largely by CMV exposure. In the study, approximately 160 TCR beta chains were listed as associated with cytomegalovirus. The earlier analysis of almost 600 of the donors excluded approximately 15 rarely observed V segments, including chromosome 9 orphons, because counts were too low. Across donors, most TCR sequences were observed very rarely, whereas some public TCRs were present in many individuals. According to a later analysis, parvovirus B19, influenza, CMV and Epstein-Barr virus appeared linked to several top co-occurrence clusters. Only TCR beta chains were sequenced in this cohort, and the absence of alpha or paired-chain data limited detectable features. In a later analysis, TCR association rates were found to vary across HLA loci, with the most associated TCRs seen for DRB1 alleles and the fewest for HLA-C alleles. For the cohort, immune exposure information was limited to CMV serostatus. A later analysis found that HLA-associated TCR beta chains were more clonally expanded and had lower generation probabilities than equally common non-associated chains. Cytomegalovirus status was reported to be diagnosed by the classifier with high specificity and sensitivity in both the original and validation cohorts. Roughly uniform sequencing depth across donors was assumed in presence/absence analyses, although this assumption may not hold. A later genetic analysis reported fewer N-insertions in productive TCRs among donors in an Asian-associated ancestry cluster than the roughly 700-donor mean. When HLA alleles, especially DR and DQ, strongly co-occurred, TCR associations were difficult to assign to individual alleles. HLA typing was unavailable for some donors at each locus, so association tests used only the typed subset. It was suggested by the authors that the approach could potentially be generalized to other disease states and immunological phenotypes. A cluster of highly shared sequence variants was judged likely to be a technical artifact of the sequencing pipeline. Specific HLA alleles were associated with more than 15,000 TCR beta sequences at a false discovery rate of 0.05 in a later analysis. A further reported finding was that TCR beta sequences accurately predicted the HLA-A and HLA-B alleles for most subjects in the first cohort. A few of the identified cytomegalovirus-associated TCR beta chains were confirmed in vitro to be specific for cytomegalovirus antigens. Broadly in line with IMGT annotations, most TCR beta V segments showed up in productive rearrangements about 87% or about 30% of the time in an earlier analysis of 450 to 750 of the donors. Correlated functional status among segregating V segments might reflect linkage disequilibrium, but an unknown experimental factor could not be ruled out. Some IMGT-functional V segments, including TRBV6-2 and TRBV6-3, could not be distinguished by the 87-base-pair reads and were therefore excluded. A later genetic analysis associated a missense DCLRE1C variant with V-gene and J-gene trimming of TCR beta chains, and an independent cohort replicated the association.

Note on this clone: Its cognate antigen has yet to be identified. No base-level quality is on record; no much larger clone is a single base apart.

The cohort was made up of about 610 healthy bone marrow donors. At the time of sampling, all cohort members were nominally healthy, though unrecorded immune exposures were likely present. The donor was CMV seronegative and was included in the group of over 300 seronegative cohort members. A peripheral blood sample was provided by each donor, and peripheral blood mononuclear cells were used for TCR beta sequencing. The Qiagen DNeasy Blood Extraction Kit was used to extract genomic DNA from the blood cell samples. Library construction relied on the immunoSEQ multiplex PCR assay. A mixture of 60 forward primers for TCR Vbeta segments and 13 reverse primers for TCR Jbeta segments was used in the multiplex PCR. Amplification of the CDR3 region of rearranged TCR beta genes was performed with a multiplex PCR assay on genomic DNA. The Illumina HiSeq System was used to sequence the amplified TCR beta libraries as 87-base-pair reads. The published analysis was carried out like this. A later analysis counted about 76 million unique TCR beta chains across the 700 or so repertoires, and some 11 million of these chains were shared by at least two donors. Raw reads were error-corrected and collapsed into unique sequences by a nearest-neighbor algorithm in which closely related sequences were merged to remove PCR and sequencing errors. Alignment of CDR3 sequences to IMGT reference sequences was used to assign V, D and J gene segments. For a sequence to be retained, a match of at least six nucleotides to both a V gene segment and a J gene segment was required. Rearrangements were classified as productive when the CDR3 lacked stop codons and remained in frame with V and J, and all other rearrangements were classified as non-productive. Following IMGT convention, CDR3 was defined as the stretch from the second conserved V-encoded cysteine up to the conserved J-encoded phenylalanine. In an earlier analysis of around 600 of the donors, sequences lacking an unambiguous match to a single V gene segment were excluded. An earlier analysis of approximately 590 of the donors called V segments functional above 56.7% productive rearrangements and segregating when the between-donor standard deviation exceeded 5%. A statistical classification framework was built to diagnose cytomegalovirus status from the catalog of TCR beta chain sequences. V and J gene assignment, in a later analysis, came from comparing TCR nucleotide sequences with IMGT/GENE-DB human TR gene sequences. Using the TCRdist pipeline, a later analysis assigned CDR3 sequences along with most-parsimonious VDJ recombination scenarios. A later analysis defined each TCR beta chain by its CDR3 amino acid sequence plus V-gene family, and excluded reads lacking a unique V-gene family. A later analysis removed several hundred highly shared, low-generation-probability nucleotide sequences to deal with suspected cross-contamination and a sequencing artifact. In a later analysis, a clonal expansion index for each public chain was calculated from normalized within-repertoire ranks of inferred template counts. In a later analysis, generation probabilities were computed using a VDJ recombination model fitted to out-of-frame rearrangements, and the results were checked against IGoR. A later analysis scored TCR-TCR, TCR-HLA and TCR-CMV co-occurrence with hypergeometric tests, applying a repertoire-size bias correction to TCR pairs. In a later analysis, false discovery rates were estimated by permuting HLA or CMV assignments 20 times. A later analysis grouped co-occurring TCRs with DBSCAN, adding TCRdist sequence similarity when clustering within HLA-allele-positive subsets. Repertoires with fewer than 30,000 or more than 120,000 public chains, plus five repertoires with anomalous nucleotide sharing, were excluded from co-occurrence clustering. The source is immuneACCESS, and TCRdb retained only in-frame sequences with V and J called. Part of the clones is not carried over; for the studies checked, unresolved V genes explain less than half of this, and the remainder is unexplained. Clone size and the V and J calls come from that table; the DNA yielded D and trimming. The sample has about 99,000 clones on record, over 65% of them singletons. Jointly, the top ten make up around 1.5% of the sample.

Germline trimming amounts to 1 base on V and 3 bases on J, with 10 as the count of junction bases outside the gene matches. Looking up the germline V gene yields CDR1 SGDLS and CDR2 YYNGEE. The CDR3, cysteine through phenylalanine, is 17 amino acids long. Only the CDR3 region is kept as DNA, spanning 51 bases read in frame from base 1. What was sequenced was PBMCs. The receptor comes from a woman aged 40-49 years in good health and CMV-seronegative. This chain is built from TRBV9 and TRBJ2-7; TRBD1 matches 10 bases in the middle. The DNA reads TGTGCCAGCAGCGTAAGTAGCGGGACAGGGGCATTCTACGAGCAGTACTTC. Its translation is CASSVSSGTGAFYEQYF.